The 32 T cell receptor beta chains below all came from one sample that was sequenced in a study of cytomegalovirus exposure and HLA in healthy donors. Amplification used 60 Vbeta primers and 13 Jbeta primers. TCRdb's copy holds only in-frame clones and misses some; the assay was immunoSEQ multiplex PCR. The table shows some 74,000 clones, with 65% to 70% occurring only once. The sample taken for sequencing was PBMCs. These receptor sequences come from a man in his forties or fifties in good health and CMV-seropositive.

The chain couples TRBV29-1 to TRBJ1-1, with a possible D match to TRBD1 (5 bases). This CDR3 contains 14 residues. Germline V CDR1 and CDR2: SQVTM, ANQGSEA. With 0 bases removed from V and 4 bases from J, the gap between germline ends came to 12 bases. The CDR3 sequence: CSVEDPAGRTEAFF. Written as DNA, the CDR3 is TGCAGCGTTGAAGATCCCGCAGGGCGCACTGAAGCTTTCTTT.

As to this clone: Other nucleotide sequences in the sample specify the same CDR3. CDR3 residues: CASSLDGGRDYEQYF. Here the CDR3 DNA reads TGCGCCAGCAGCTTGGATGGGGGGAGAGACTACGAGCAGTACTTC. The chain combines TRBV5-1 with TRBJ2-7, with D possibly being TRBD2 (6 bases). CDR1 is SGHRS, CDR2 YFSETQ, per germline. Trimming removed 0 bases from V and 3 bases from J, with 13 bases in between. This CDR3 is built from 15 residues.

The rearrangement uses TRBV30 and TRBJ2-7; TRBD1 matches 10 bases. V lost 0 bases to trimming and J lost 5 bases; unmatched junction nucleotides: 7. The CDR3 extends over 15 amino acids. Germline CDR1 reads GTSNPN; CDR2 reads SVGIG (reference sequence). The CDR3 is CAWSVRGQGFHEQYF. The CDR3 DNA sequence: TGTGCCTGGAGTGTAAGGGGACAGGGGTTCCACGAGCAGTACTTC.

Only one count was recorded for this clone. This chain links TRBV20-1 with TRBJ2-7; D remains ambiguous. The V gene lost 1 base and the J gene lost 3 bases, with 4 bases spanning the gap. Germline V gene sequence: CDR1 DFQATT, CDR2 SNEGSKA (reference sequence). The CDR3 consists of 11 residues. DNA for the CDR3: TGCAGTGCTAGAGCCCTCTACGAGCAGTACTTC. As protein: CSARALYEQYF.

CDR3 sequence: CASRSGFFNQPQHF. CDR3 coding DNA: TGTGCCAGCAGGTCGGGGTTCTTCAATCAGCCCCAGCATTTT. The rearrangement links TRBV28 to TRBJ1-5; D remains unclear. Germline loops: CDR1 MDHEN, CDR2 SYDVKM. V gave up 6 bases and J gave up 3 bases, with 12 bases separating them. The CDR3 loop spans 14 amino acids. Using reference TRBV28 and TRBJ1-5 for the parts outside the CDR3, the full variable domain is DVKVTQSSRYLVKRTGEKVFLECVQDMDHENMFWYRQDPGLGLRLIYFSYDVKMKEKGDIPEGYSVSREKKERFSLILESASTNQTSMYLCASRSGFFNQPQHFGDGTRLSIL.

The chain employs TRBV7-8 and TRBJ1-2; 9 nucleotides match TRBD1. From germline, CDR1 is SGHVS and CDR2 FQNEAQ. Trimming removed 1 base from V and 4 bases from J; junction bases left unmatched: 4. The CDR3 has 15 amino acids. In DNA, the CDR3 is TGTGCCAGCAGCTTAGGCTCGACAGGGGGCTATGGCTACACCTTC. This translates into CASSLGSTGGYGYTF.

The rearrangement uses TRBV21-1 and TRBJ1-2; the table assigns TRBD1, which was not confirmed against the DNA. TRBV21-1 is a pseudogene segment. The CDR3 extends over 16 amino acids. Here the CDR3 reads CASSRLPTGSIYGYTF. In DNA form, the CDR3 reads TGTGCCAGCAGCAGACTCCCGACAGGTTCTATCTATGGCTACACCTTC.

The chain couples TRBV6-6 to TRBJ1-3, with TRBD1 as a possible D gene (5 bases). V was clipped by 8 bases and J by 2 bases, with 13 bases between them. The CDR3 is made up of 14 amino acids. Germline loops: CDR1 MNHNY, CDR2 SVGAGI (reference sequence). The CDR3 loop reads CASQQVSPGNTIYF. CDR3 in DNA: TGTGCCAGCCAACAGGTTTCCCCTGGAAACACCATATATTTT.

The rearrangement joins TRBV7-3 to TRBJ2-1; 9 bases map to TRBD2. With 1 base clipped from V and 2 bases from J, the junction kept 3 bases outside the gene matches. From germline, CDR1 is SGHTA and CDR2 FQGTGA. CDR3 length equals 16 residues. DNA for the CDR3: TGTGCCAGCAGCTTAATAGCGGGGGTAACCTACAATGAGCAGTTCTTC. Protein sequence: CASSLIAGVTYNEQFF. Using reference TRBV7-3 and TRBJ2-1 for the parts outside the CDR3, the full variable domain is GAGVSQTPSNKVTEKGKYVELRCDPISGHTALYWYRQSLGQGPEFLIYFQGTGAADDSGLPNDRFFAVRPEGSVSTLKIQRTERGDSAVYLCASSLIAGVTYNEQFFGPGTRLTVL.

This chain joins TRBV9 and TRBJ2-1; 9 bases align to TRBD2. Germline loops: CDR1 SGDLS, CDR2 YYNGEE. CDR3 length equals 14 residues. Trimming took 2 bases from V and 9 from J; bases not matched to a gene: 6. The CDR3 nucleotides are TGTGCCAGCAGCGTGGGCGGGGGGGCAGTTGAGCAGTTCTTC. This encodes CASSVGGGAVEQFF.

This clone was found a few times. The CDR3 region is CASGTGGEQYF. The CDR3 region has the DNA TGTGCCAGCGGGACAGGGGGCGAGCAGTACTTC. This chain links TRBV6-1 with TRBJ2-5; 11 bases map to TRBD1. The closer fit of TRBJ2-7 to the DNA end suggests the J call may be wrong. This CDR3 contains 11 residues. Germline V gene data show CDR1 as MNHNS and CDR2 as SASEGT.

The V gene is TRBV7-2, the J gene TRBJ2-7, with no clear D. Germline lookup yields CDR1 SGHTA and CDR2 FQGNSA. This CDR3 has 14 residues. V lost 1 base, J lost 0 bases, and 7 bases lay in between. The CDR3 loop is CASSLGQHSYEQYF. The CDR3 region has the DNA TGTGCCAGCAGCTTAGGACAACACTCCTACGAGCAGTACTTC.

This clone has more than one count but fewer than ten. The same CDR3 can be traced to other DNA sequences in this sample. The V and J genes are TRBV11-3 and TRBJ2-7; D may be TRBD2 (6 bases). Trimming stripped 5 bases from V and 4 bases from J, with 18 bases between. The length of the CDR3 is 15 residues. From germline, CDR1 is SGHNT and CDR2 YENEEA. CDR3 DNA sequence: TGTGCCAGCAGCCAGAGGCGGAGGGCGGCATACGAGCAGTACTTC. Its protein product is CASSQRRRAAYEQYF. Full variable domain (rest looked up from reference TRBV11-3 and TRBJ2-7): EAGVVQSPRYKIIEKKQPVAFWCNPISGHNTLYWYLQNLGQGPELLIRYENEEAVDDSQLPKDRFSAERLKGVDSTLKIQPAELGDSAVYLCASSQRRRAAYEQYFGPGTRLTVT.

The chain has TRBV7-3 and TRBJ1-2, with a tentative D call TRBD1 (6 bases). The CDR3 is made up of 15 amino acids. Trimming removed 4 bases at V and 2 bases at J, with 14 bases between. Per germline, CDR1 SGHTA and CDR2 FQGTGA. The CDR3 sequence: CASSSPPGGNYGYTF. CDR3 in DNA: TGTGCCAGCAGCTCACCCCCGGGGGGCAACTATGGCTACACCTTC.

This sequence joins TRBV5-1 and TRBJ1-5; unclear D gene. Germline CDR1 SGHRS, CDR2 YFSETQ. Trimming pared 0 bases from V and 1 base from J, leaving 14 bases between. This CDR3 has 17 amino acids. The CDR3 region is CASSLVPGRESNQPQHF. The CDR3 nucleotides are TGCGCCAGCAGCTTGGTCCCGGGAAGGGAGAGCAATCAGCCCCAGCATTTT.

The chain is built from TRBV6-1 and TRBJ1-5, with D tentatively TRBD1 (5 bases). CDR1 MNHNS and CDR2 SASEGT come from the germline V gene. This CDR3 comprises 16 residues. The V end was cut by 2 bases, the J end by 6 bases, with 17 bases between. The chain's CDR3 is CASSESLSGWGQPQHF. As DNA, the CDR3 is TGTGCCAGCAGTGAAAGTTTGTCAGGGTGGGGTCAGCCCCAGCATTTT.

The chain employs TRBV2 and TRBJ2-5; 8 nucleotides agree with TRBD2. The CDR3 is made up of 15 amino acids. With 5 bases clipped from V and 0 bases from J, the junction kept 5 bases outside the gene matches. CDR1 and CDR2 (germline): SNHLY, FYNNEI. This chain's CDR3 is CASSLGGGYQETQYF. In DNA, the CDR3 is TGTGCCAGCAGTCTAGGCGGGGGGTACCAAGAGACCCAGTACTTC.

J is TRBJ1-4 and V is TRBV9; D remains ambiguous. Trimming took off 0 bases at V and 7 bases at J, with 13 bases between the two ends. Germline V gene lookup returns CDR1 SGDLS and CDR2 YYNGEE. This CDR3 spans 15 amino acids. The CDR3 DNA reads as TGTGCCAGCAGCGTAGGAGGAGTCGGCCTTGAAAAACTGTTTTTT. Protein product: CASSVGGVGLEKLFF.

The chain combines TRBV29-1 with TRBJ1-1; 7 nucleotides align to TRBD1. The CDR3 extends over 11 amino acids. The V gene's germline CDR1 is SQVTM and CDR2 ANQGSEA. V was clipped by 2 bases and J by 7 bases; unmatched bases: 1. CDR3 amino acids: CSVETGDEAFF. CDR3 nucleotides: TGCAGCGTTGAAACAGGGGATGAAGCTTTCTTT.

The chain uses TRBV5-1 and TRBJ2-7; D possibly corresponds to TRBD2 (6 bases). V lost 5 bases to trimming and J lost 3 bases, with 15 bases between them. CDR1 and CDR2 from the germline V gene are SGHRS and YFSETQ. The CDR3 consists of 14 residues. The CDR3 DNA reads TGCGCCAGCAGTGCGGGAACATATAGCTACGAGCAGTACTTC. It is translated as CASSAGTYSYEQYF.

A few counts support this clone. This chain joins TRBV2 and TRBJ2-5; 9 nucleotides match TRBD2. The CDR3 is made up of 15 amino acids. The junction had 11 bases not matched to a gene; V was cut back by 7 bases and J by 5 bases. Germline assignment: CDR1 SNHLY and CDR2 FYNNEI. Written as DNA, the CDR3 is TGTGCCAGCAAACACCTCGCGGGGGGGCAGGAGACCCAGTACTTC. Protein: CASKHLAGGQETQYF. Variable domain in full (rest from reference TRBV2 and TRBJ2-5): EPEVTQTPSHQVTQMGQEVILRCVPISNHLYFYWYRQILGQKVEFLVSFYNNEISEKSEIFDDQFSVERPDGSNFTLKIRSTKLEDSAMYFCASKHLAGGQETQYFGPGTRLLVL.

The CDR3, as DNA: TGTGCCAGCAGCGGATCGCCAGGGAGGAGAGCAACTAATGAAAAACTGTTTTTT. This codes for CASSGSPGRRATNEKLFF. The V call is TRBV7-9, the J call TRBJ1-4; D is perhaps TRBD1 (5 bases). Trimming removed 5 bases at V and 0 bases at J, with 19 bases between. The length of the CDR3 is 18 residues. Per germline, CDR1 SEHNR and CDR2 FQNEAQ (reference sequence).

CDR3 residues: CATYPAAGGRTDTQYF. The CDR3 bases are TGCGCCACCTACCCCGCGGCGGGGGGACGGACAGATACGCAGTATTTT. V and J are TRBV10-1 and TRBJ2-3; 8 bases match TRBD2. Germline V gene sequence: CDR1 WNHNN, CDR2 SYGVQD (reference sequence). The CDR3 runs 16 residues. V shed 10 bases and J 3 bases; nucleotides not matched to a gene: 15.

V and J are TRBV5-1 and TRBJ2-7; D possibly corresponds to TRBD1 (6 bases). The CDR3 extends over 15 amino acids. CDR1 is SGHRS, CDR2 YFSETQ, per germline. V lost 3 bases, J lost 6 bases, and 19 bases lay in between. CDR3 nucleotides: TGCGCCAGCAGCTCGGTGGTCGGTGGGGGCGGCGAGCAGTACTTC. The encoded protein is CASSSVVGGGGEQYF.

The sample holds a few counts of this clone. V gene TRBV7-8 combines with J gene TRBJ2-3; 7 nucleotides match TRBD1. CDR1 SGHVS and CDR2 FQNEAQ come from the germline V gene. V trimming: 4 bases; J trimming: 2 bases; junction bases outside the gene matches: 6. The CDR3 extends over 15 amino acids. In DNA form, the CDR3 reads TGTGCCAGCAGCTCGGGACAGCTCATCACAGATACGCAGTATTTT. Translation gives CASSSGQLITDTQYF.

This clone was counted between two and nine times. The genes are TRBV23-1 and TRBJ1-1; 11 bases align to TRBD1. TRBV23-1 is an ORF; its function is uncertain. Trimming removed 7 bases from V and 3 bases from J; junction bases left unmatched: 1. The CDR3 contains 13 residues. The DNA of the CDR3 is TGCGCCAGCACGGGACAGGGGGACACTGAAGCTTTCTTT. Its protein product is CASTGQGDTEAFF.

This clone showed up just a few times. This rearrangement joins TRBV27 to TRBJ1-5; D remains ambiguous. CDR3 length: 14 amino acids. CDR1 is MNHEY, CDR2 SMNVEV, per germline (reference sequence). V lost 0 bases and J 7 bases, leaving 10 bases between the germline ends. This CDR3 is CASSLSGEGQPQHF. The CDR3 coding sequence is TGTGCCAGCAGTTTATCCGGGGAAGGACAGCCCCAGCATTTT.

The CDR3 reads CASSTRRGIDEQYF. CDR3 in DNA: TGTGCCAGCAGCACACGCAGGGGGATCGACGAGCAGTACTTC. The chain joins TRBV6-5 to TRBJ2-7; 7 bases align to TRBD1. The germline gives CDR1 MNHEY, CDR2 SVGAGI. The CDR3 has 14 amino acids. Germline trimming cut 6 bases from V and 5 bases from J; bases unmatched to any gene: 10.

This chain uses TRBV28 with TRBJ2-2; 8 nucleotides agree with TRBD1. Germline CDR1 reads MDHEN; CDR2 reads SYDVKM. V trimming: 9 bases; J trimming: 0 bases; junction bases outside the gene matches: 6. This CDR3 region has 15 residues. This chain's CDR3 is CASGQGGTNTGELFF. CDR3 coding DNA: TGTGCCAGTGGACAGGGAGGAACGAACACCGGGGAGCTGTTTTTT.

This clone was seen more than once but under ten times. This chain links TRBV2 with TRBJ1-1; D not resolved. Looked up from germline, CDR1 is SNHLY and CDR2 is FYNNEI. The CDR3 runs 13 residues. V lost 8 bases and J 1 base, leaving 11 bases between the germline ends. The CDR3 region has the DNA TGTGCCAGCGAAGAAGGAGGGAACACTGAAGCTTTCTTT. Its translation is CASEEGGNTEAFF.

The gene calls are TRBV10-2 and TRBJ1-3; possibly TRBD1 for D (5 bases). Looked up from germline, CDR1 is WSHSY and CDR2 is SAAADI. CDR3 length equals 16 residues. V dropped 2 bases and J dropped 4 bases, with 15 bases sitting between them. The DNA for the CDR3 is TGCGCCAGCAGTGAGGCCCCGGGGGGGAAAGGAAACACCATATATTTT. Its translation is CASSEAPGGKGNTIYF.

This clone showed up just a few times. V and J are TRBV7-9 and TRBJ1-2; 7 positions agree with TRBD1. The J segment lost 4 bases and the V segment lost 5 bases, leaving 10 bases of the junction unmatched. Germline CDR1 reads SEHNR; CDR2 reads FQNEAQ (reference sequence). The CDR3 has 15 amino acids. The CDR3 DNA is TGTGCCAGCAGCCGTACGGACAGGCCTTTCTATGGCTACACCTTC. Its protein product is CASSRTDRPFYGYTF.